This is a list of T cell receptor beta chains from one sample in a study of blood T cell repertoires in COVID-19. Here immunoSEQ multiplex PCR was the method, and the copy in TCRdb shows in-frame clones only, minus some. The sample records fewer than 200,000 clones, approximately 85% being singletons. The sequenced material came from peripheral blood. The receptors were gathered from a middle-aged man who had recovered from COVID-19. The conserved cysteine and the conserved F or W are not part of the CDR3 here. Size is stated for part of the rows, as once, few or many counts, or as a class when the clone is expanded.

TRBV24-1 | NA | ATSEGAIGELF
TRBV7-6 | NA | ASSYPGVSGVGDEQF
TRBV28 | few | ASSSPGGVNTEAF
TRBV7-2 | NA | ASSLRPRDRAPGKNIQY
TRBV30 | NA | AWRRSGGQETQY
TRBV2 | NA | ASTPGLAGSHTQY
TRBV5-6 | NA | ASSLYAGGNTGELF
TRBV7-2 | NA | ASSLERSGGGEQF
TRBV16 | NA | ASSSLPGAANTEAF
TRBV9 | NA | ASSERAPKDTQY
TRBV28 | NA | ASSRVPQPQH
TRBV5-5 | NA | ASSLDGRSGF
TRBV10-3 | NA | AALAASTDTQY
TRBV29-1 | NA | SVAGAGANSYNEQF
TRBV4-3 | NA | ASSQENLRANYGYT
TRBV7-3 | few | ASSPGGGPTDTQY
TRBV19 | NA | ASQGRVDTQY
TRBV11-2 | NA | ASSFGTGGLETQY
TRBV11-3 | NA | ASSEGLAQYNEQF
TRBV19 | NA | ASSGLVEQF